The 25 T cell receptor beta chains below were found in one sample sequenced in a study of cytomegalovirus exposure and HLA in healthy donors. A multiplex PCR was run with 60 Vbeta primers and 13 Jbeta primers. TCRdb keeps only in-frame clones here, not all; method: immunoSEQ multiplex PCR. The sample consists of some 250,000 clones, about 86% of them appearing once. The sequencing sample was made of PBMCs. These TCRs come from a woman in her fifties or sixties in good health and CMV-seropositive.

The rearrangement uses TRBV5-4 and TRBJ2-3, with TRBD2 matching over 9 bases. With 4 bases clipped from V and 6 bases from J, the junction kept 15 bases outside the gene matches. This CDR3 has 17 residues. The germline CDR1 and CDR2 sequences are SGHNT and YYREEE (reference sequence). This CDR3 is CASSPSVLAGISDTQYF. Written as DNA, the CDR3 is TGTGCCAGCAGCCCTTCGGTGCTAGCGGGAATTTCCGATACGCAGTATTTT. The full variable domain, its missing parts supplied by reference TRBV5-4 and TRBJ2-3, is ETGVTQSPTHLIKTRGQQVTLRCSSQSGHNTVSWYQQALGQGPQFIFQYYREEENGRGNFPPRFSGLQFPNYSSELNVNALELDDSALYLCASSPSVLAGISDTQYFGPGTRLTVL.

This chain connects TRBV5-1 to TRBJ1-2; 8 nucleotides align to TRBD1. The ends lost 2 bases at V and 4 bases at J; junction bases unmatched: 1. This CDR3 has 13 amino acids. Germline V CDR1 and CDR2: SGHRS, YFSETQ. CDR3 protein: CASSFDRGYGYTF. CDR3 DNA sequence: TGCGCCAGCAGCTTCGACAGGGGCTATGGCTACACCTTC.

This clone was found a few times. The rearrangement joins TRBV27 to TRBJ1-2, with 7 bases aligning to TRBD1. There are 15 residues in the CDR3. After removal of 3 bases from V and 2 bases from J, the junction contained 6 bases not matched to a gene. Germline CDR1 is MNHEY and CDR2 is SMNVEV (reference sequence). The CDR3 coding sequence is TGTGCCAGCAGTTTTGCCGGCAGGGGGAACTATGGCTACACCTTC. Its protein is CASSFAGRGNYGYTF.

This clone was seen more than once but under ten times. V is TRBV2 and J is TRBJ1-2; D gene ambiguous. This CDR3 region has 13 residues. Germline lookup yields CDR1 SNHLY and CDR2 FYNNEI. The V and J ends lost 4 bases and 4 bases respectively, with 10 bases between them. The CDR3 protein is CASSVYSGYGYTF. The CDR3 nucleotides read TGTGCCAGCAGTGTGTATTCAGGCTATGGCTACACCTTC.

The DNA for the CDR3 is TGTGCCAGCAGTCGGGACACAGGCACTGAAGCTTTCTTT. This translates into CASSRDTGTEAFF. The chain recombines TRBV11-3 with TRBJ1-1; TRBD1 might be the D (6 bases). V shed 6 bases and J shed 4 bases, with 12 bases lying between them. The CDR3 sequence is 13 residues long. CDR1 is SGHNT, CDR2 YENEEA, per germline.

This clone appeared a few times. The CDR3 coding sequence is TGTGCCAGTAGTATAGCGGGGTCGGGAGCTTTCTTT. Amino acids: CASSIAGSGAFF. The rearrangement uses TRBV19 and TRBJ1-1; no reliable D call. V was clipped by 1 base and J by 10 bases, with 10 bases between them. CDR3 length: 12 residues. CDR1 is LNHDA and CDR2 is SQIVND in the germline V gene (reference sequence).

The chain employs TRBV4-1 and TRBJ2-7; TRBD2 matches at 14 bases. The CDR3 contains 17 residues. Germline V gene sequence: CDR1 MGHRA, CDR2 YSYEKL. Trimming took 4 bases from V and 1 from J; bases not matched to a gene: 6. Here the CDR3 DNA reads TGCGCCAGCAGCCTAGGACTAGCGGGAGGATTTTCCTACGAGCAGTACTTC. It codes for CASSLGLAGGFSYEQYF.

The chain carries TRBV11-2 and TRBJ2-7, with a possible D match to TRBD2 (5 bases). This CDR3 spans 13 amino acids. The germline CDR1 and CDR2 sequences are SGHAT and FQNNGV. V gave up 3 bases and J gave up 5 bases, with 11 bases separating them. The CDR3 spells CASSFRGPDEQYF. CDR3 in DNA: TGTGCCAGCAGCTTCAGAGGGCCCGACGAGCAGTACTTC.

The sample holds one count of this clone. The chain employs TRBV7-9 and TRBJ1-2; no clear D gene. The CDR3 sequence is 16 residues long. V lost 5 bases and J lost 4, with 20 bases in between. Per germline, CDR1 SEHNR and CDR2 FQNEAQ (reference sequence). The CDR3 sequence: CASSLSETQRSYGYTF. The DNA for the CDR3 is TGTGCCAGCAGCCTCTCGGAGACGCAGCGTTCCTATGGCTACACCTTC.

This rearrangement joins TRBV5-8 to TRBJ2-6; 9 bases align to TRBD1. V trimming: 0 bases; J trimming: 0 bases; junction bases outside the gene matches: 7. The CDR3 loop spans 19 amino acids. The germline V gene encodes CDR1 SGHTS and CDR2 YDEGEE. The CDR3 here is CASSLARGTGYSGANVLTF. The CDR3, as DNA: TGTGCCAGCAGCTTGGCCCGGGGGACAGGGTACTCTGGGGCCAACGTCCTGACTTTC.

This chain joins TRBV28 and TRBJ1-4, with TRBD1 as a possible D gene (6 bases). Between the trimmed V and J ends, which lost 5 bases and 5 bases, there was a span of 15 bases. CDR3 length: 15 residues. Looked up from germline, CDR1 is MDHEN and CDR2 is SYDVKM. The CDR3 is CASSPSGGPNEKLFF. The CDR3 nucleotides read TGTGCCAGCAGTCCATCGGGGGGGCCAAATGAAAAACTGTTTTTT.

The gene calls are TRBV10-2 and TRBJ2-7; TRBD2 matches at 7 bases. Germline values: CDR1 WSHSY, CDR2 SAAADI. The CDR3 has 13 amino acids. The ends lost 7 bases at V and 5 bases at J; junction bases unmatched: 8. CDR3 DNA sequence: TGCGCCAGCACCCCGGATAGCGGGCACGAGCAGTACTTC. Translated: CASTPDSGHEQYF.

The J gene is TRBJ2-4, the V gene TRBV4-2, with 8 bases lining up with TRBD1. CDR1 and CDR2 (germline): LGHNA, YNFKEQ. J was trimmed by 1 base and V by 1 base; bases with no gene match: 6. The CDR3 covers 17 residues. The CDR3 sequence: CASSQGQGILAKNIQYF. CDR3 sequence (DNA): TGTGCCAGCAGCCAAGGACAGGGGATCCTGGCCAAAAACATTCAGTACTTC.

This chain uses TRBV6-1 with TRBJ2-7, with D perhaps matching TRBD2 (6 bases). Germline V lookup: CDR1 MNHNS, CDR2 SASEGT. The CDR3 extends over 13 amino acids. V lost 7 bases to trimming and J lost 5 bases, with 15 bases between them. CDR3 in amino acids: CASMEGPRDEQYF. For the CDR3, the DNA is TGTGCCAGCATGGAGGGTCCAAGAGACGAGCAGTACTTC.

The CDR3 region has the DNA TGCGCCAGCAGCACGGACATAGCGGGAGGAAGGAACATTCAGTACTTC. It is translated as CASSTDIAGGRNIQYF. The V call is TRBV5-1, the J call TRBJ2-4; TRBD2 aligns across 10 bases. Germline CDR1 and CDR2: SGHRS and YFSETQ. There are 16 residues in the CDR3. Trimming took 4 bases from V and 7 from J; bases not matched to a gene: 11. The entire variable domain, with the rest obtained from reference TRBV5-1 and TRBJ2-4, is as follows: KAGVTQTPRYLIKTRGQQVTLSCSPISGHRSVSWYQQTPGQGLQFLFEYFSETQRNKGNFPGRFSGRQFSNSRSEMNVSTLELGDSALYLCASSTDIAGGRNIQYFGAGTRLSVL.

V and J are TRBV7-9 and TRBJ2-7; D might be TRBD2 (5 bases). This CDR3 has 15 residues. CDR1 is SEHNR, CDR2 FQNEAQ, per germline (reference sequence). V lost 4 bases and J lost 0, with 13 bases in between. As DNA, the CDR3 is TGTGCCAGCAGCTCGCGCCCAGGACTCTCCTACGAGCAGTACTTC. Amino acids: CASSSRPGLSYEQYF.

This chain connects TRBV6-4 to TRBJ2-1, with 9 bases lining up with TRBD2. Trimming cost V 4 bases and J 6 bases; bases outside gene matches: 7. Germline CDR1 and CDR2: MRHNA and SNTAGT. The CDR3 is 15 residues long. The CDR3 DNA reads TGTGCCAGCAGTGCGGCGGGAGGGCCCGCCAATGAGCAGTTCTTC. This codes for CASSAAGGPANEQFF.

V gene TRBV29-1 combines with J gene TRBJ2-7, with 8 positions matching TRBD1. This CDR3 has 14 residues. After removal of 4 bases from V and 0 bases from J, the junction contained 5 bases not matched to a gene. Germline assignment: CDR1 SQVTM and CDR2 ANQGSEA. The CDR3 coding sequence is TGCAGCGTTGTTGGACAGGGAGGCTCCTACGAGCAGTACTTC. Its translation is CSVVGQGGSYEQYF.

This clone was seen a few times. Other DNA sequences of this sample code for an identical CDR3. The rearrangement links TRBV5-1 to TRBJ1-1; a weak D match, TRBD1 (6 bases). CDR1 and CDR2 (germline): SGHRS, YFSETQ. The CDR3 length is 13 residues. The germline V and J ends were trimmed by 3 bases and 2 bases, with 8 bases remaining between them. CDR3 residues: CASSSQGNTEAFF. DNA of the CDR3: TGCGCCAGCAGCTCACAGGGTAACACTGAAGCTTTCTTT.

There are a few counts of this clone. J is TRBJ2-2 and V is TRBV10-1; 7 positions agree with TRBD2. J gave up 5 bases and V 8 bases, and 5 bases lay outside the gene matches. The CDR3 runs 13 residues. Germline V gene lookup returns CDR1 WNHNN and CDR2 SYGVQD (reference sequence). The CDR3 DNA is TGCGCCAGCGGCGGGAGAGATACCGGGGAGCTGTTTTTT. This sequence encodes CASGGRDTGELFF.

The chain carries TRBV7-9 and TRBJ2-7, with D possibly TRBD2 on 6 matching bases. Germline V CDR1 and CDR2: SEHNR, FQNEAQ (reference sequence). The CDR3 contains 17 residues. The V gene lost 5 bases and the J gene lost 5 bases, with 25 bases spanning the gap. This CDR3 is CASSQPWEIAADHEQYF. CDR3 nucleotides: TGTGCCAGCAGCCAACCATGGGAAATAGCGGCTGATCACGAGCAGTACTTC.

As for this clone: The sample has other DNA sequences that encode this CDR3 too. The CDR3 DNA is TGCAGCGTTGAAGGTGGTAGCTCCTACAATGAGCAGTTCTTC. It specifies CSVEGGSSYNEQFF. The V and J genes are TRBV29-1 and TRBJ2-1; D remains unclear. The CDR3 is 14 residues long. Trimming removed 1 base from V and 0 bases from J, with 7 bases in between. CDR1 is SQVTM, CDR2 ANQGSEA, per germline.

J is TRBJ1-1 and V is TRBV27, with a weak D call TRBD1 (6 bases). The V gene's germline CDR1 is MNHEY and CDR2 SMNVEV (reference sequence). This CDR3 is 14 amino acids long. V lost 5 bases and J 0 bases, leaving 10 bases between the germline ends. CDR3 coding DNA: TGTGCCAGCAGTGCGACAGGTCTGAACACTGAAGCTTTCTTT. This codes for CASSATGLNTEAFF.

V and J are TRBV28 and TRBJ2-7; 7 nucleotides align to TRBD1. The V gene end was trimmed by 7 bases and the J gene end by 4 bases; junction bases not matched to a gene: 10. The CDR3 extends over 14 amino acids. Germline V gives CDR1 MDHEN, CDR2 SYDVKM. The CDR3 reads CASNERQGFYEQYF. The CDR3 DNA reads TGTGCCAGCAACGAACGACAGGGTTTTTACGAGCAGTACTTC.

In DNA, the CDR3 is TGTGCCATCAGCCGACAGGGGGTCTATGGCTACACCTTC. As protein: CAISRQGVYGYTF. The rearrangement joins TRBV10-3 to TRBJ1-2; TRBD1 matches 9 bases. The CDR3 is made up of 13 amino acids. V shed 6 bases and J 4 bases; nucleotides not matched to a gene: 3. Germline V gene sequence: CDR1 ENHRY, CDR2 SYGVKD.